The T cell receptor beta chain described here comes from a study of T cell responses to AZD1222 COVID-19 vaccine. Study background: Pooling of second doses given at about 4 or about 12 weeks was done. Notes on the study in general: Most donors were white British, females outnumbered males, and clonal diversity was possibly underestimated. Only after the peak T cell response were repertoires sampled. The study found Spike-specific TCR breadth and depth rose after two AZD1222 doses.

Concerning this clone itself: The antigen is undetermined.

Data came from immunoSEQ multiplex PCR; TCRdb stores just in-frame clones and leaves some out. The top ten hold 6% to 7% of the sample, which has around 130,000 clones, 94% seen once. The material sequenced was peripheral blood, taken on day 0 of AZD1222 vaccination. This receptor was obtained from an adult in good health.

Here the CDR3 DNA reads TGCGCCAGCAGCCCCACCGGGGGGAGGGCCTCCTACGAGCAGTACTTC. Protein product: CASSPTGGRASYEQYF. V usage is TRBV4-1 and J usage is TRBJ2-7; TRBD2 agrees at 7 bases. Germline trimming cut 4 bases from V and 0 bases from J; bases unmatched to any gene: 9. The CDR3 runs 16 residues. Germline loops: CDR1 MGHRA, CDR2 YSYEKL.